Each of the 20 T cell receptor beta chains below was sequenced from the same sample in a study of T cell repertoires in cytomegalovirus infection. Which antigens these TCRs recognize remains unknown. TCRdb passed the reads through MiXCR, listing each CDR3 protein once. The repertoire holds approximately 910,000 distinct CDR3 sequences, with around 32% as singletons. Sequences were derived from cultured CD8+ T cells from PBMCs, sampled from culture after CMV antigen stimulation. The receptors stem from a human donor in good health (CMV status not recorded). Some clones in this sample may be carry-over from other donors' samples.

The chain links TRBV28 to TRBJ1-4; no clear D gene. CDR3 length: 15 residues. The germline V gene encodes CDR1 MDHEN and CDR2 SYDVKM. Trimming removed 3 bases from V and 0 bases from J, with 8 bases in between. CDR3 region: CASSLYSATNEKLFF. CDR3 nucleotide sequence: TGTGCCAGCAGTTTGTACAGTGCAACTAATGAAAAACTGTTTTTT.

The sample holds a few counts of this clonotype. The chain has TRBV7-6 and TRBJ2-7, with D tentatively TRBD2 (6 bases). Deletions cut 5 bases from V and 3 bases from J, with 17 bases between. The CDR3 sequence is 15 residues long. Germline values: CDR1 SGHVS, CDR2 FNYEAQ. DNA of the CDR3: TGTGCCAGCAGCCCCTCCGGGACTGACGGCTACGAGCAGTACTTC. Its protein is CASSPSGTDGYEQYF.

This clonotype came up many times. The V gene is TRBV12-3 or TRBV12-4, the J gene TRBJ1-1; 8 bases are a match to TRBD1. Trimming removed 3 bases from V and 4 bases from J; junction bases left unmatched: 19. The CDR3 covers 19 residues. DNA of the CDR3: TGTGCCAGCAGTTTTGAGGCAGGGGGCGGGCTTGGGCCGGGCACTGAAGCTTTCTTT. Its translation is CASSFEAGGGLGPGTEAFF.

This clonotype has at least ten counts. CDR3 loop: CASSFEGTYNEQFF. The CDR3 DNA reads as TGTGCCAGCAGTTTCGAGGGGACCTACAATGAGCAGTTCTTC. The V and J genes are TRBV7-6 and TRBJ2-1, with D perhaps assigned TRBD1 or TRBD2 (5 bases each). The V end was cut by 6 bases, the J end by 2 bases, with 11 bases between. The CDR3 contains 14 residues. Germline-derived CDR1 and CDR2 are SGHVS and FNYEAQ.

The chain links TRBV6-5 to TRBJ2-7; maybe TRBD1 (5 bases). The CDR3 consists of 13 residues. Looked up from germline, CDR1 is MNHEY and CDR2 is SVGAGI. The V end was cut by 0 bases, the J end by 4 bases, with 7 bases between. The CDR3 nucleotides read TGTGCCAGCAGTTACTCACAGGAATACGAGCAGTACTTC. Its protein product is CASSYSQEYEQYF.

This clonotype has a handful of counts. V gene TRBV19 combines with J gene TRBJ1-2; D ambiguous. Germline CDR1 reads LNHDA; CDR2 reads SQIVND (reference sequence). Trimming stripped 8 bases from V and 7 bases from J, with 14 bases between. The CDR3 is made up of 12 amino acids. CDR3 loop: CASGPDSGGYTF. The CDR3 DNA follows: TGTGCCAGTGGGCCGGACTCCGGTGGCTACACCTTC.

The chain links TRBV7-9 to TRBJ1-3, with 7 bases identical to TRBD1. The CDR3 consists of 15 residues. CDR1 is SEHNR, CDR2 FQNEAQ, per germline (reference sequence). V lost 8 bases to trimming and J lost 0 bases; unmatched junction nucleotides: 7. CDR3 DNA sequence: TGTGCCAGCTTCGGACAGGTTAACTCTGGAAACACCATATATTTT. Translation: CASFGQVNSGNTIYF. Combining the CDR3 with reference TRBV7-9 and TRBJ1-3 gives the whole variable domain DTGVSQNPRHKITKRGQNVTFRCDPISEHNRLYWYRQTLGQGPEFLTYFQNEAQLEKSRLLSDRFSAERPKGSFSTLEIQRTEQGDSAMYLCASFGQVNSGNTIYFGEGSWLTVV.

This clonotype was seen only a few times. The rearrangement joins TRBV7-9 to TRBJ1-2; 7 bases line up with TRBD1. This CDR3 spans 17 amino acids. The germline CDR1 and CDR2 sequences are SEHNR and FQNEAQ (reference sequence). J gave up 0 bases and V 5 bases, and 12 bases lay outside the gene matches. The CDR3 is CASSTERGQSPNYGYTF. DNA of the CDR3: TGTGCCAGCAGCACAGAGAGGGGGCAATCGCCTAACTATGGCTACACCTTC. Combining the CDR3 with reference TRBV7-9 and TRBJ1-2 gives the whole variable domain DTGVSQNPRHKITKRGQNVTFRCDPISEHNRLYWYRQTLGQGPEFLTYFQNEAQLEKSRLLSDRFSAERPKGSFSTLEIQRTEQGDSAMYLCASSTERGQSPNYGYTFGSGTRLTVV.

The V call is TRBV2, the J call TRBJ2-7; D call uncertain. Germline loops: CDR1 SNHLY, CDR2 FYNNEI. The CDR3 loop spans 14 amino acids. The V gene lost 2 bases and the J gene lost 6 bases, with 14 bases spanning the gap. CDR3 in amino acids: CASSERFPPGEQYF. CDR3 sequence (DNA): TGTGCCAGCAGTGAACGGTTTCCTCCGGGCGAGCAGTACTTC.

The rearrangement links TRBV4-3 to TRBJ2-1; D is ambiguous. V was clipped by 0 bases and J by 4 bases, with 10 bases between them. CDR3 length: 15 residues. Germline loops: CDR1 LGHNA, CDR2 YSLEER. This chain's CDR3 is CASSQENGRYNEQFF. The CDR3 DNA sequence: TGCGCCAGCAGCCAAGAAAACGGTCGATACAATGAGCAGTTCTTC.

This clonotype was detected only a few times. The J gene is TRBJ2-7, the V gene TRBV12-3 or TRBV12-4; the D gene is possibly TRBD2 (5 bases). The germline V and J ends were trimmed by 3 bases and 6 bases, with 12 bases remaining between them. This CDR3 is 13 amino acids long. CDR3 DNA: TGTGCCAGCAGTTTTCGTCCTGAGGGCGAGCAGTACGTC. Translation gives CASSFRPEGEQYV.

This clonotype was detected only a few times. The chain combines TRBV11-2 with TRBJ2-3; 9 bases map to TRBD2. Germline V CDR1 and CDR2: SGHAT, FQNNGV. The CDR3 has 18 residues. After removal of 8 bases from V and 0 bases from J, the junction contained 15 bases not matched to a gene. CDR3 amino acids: CASGGGGTALASTDTQYF. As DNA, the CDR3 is TGTGCCAGCGGCGGGGGGGGAACCGCGCTTGCTAGCACAGATACGCAGTATTTT.

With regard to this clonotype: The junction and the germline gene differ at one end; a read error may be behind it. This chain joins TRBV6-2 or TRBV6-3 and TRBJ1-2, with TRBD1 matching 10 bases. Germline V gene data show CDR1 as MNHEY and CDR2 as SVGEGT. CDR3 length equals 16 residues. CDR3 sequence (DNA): TGTGTCAGCAAACAAGGGACAGGGGCGATTAACTATGGCTACACCTTC. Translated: CVSKQGTGAINYGYTF.

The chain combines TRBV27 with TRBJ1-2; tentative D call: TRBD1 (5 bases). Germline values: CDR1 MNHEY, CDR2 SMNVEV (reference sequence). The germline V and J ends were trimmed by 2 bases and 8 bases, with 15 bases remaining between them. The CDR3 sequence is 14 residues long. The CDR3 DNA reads TGTGCCAGCAGTTTAGGGGACGGGGTCTGGGGCTACACCTTC. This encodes CASSLGDGVWGYTF.

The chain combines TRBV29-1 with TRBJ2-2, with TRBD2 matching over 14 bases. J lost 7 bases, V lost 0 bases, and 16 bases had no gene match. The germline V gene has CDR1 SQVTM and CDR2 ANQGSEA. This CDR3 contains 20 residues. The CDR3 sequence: CSVEEAAPGLAGAHGGELFF. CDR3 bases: TGCAGCGTTGAAGAAGCCGCTCCGGGACTAGCGGGGGCCCACGGCGGGGAGCTGTTTTTT.

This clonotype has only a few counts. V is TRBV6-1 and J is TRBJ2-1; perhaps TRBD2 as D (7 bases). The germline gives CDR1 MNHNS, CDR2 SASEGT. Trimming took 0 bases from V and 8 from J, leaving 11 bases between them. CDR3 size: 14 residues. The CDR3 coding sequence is TGTGCCAGCAGTGAAGCTGGGGGGGCACATGAGCAGTTCTTC. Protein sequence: CASSEAGGAHEQFF.

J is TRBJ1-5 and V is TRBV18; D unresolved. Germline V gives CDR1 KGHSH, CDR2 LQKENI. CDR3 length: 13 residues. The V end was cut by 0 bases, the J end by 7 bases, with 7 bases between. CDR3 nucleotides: TGTGCCAGCTCACCACCGGGCGACCAGCCCCAGCATTTT. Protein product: CASSPPGDQPQHF.

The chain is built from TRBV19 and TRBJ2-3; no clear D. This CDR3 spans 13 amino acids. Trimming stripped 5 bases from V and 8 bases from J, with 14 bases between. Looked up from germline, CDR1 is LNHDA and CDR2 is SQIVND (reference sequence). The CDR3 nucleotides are TGTGCCAGTAGTCCTCCCATGTTGGGTACGCAGTATTTT. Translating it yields CASSPPMLGTQYF.

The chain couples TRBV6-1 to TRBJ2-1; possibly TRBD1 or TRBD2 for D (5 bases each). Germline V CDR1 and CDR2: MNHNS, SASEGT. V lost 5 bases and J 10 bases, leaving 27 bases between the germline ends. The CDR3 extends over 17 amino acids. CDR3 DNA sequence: TGTGCCAGCAGTCCGGTTTTGGGGACCCAAAAATGGGGAGAGCAGTTCTTC. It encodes CASSPVLGTQKWGEQFF.

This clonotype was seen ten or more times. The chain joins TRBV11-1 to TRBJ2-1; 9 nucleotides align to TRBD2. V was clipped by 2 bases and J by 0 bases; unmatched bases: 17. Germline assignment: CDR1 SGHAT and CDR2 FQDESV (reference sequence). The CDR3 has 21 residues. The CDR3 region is CASSLFYGSGGYRSSYNEQFF. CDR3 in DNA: TGTGCCAGCAGCTTATTTTATGGTAGCGGGGGTTACCGGAGCTCCTACAATGAGCAGTTCTTC.